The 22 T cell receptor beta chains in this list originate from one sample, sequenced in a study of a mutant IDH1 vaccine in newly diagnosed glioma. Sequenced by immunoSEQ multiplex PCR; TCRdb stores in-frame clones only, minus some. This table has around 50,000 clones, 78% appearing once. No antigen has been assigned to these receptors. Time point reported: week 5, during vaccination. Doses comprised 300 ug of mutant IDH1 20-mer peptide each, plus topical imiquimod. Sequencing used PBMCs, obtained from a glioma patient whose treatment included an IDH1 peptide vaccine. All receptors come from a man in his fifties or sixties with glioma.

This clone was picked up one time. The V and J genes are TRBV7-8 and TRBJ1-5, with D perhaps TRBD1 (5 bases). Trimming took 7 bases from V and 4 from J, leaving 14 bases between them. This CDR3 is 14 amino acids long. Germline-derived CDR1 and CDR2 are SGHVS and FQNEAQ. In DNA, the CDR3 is TGTGCCAGCACCGGACTCCAGGGAAATCAGCCCCAGCATTTT. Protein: CASTGLQGNQPQHF.

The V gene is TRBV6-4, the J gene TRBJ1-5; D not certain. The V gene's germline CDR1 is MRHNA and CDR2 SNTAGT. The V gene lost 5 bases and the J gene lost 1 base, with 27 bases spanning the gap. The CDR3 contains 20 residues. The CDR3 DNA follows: TGTGCCAGCAGTAAAACAGAGTCGGACTTACGGATTGGGAGCAATCAGCCCCAGCATTTT. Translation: CASSKTESDLRIGSNQPQHF.

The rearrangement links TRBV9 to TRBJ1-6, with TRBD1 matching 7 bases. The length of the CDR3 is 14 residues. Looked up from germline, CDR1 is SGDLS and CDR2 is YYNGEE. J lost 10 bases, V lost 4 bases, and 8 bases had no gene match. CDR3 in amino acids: CASSLTGVGSPLHF. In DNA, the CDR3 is TGTGCCAGCAGCCTAACAGGGGTAGGGTCACCCCTCCACTTT.

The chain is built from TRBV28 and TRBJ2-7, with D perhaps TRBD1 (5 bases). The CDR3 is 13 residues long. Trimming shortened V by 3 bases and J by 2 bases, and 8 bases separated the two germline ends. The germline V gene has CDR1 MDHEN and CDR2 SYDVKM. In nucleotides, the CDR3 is TGTGCCAGCAGTTTTGCAGGGCCCTACGAGCAGTACTTC. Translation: CASSFAGPYEQYF. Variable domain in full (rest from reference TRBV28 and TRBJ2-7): DVKVTQSSRYLVKRTGEKVFLECVQDMDHENMFWYRQDPGLGLRLIYFSYDVKMKEKGDIPEGYSVSREKKERFSLILESASTNQTSMYLCASSFAGPYEQYFGPGTRLTVT.

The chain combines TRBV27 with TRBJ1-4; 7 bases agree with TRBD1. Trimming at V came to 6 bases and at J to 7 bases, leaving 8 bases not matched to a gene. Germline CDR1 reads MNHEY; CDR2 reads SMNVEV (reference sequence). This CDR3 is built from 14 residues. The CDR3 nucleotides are TGTGCCAGCAGGGTTGACAGGGTCGCTGAAAAACTGTTTTTT. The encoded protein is CASRVDRVAEKLFF.

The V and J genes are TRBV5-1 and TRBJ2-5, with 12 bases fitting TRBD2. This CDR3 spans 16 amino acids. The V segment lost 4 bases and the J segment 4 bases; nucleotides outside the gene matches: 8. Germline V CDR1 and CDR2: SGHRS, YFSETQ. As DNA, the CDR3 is TGCGCCAGCAGCCCGGAGGCTAGCGGGGGGGGAGAGACCCAGTACTTC. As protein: CASSPEASGGGETQYF.

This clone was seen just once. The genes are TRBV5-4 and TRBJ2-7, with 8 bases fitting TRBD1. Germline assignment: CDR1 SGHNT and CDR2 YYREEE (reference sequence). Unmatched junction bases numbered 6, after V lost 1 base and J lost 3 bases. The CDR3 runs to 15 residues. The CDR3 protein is CASSLFQGALYEQYF. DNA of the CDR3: TGTGCCAGCAGCTTGTTTCAGGGGGCTCTCTACGAGCAGTACTTC. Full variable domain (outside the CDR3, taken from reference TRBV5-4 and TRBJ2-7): ETGVTQSPTHLIKTRGQQVTLRCSSQSGHNTVSWYQQALGQGPQFIFQYYREEENGRGNFPPRFSGLQFPNYSSELNVNALELDDSALYLCASSLFQGALYEQYFGPGTRLTVT.

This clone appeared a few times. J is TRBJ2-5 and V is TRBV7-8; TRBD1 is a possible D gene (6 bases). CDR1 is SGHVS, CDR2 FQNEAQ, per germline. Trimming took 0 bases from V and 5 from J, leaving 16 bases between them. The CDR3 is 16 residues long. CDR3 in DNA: TGTGCCAGCAGCTTAGCCGTAACAGGGTGGAGTGAGACCCAGTACTTC. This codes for CASSLAVTGWSETQYF.

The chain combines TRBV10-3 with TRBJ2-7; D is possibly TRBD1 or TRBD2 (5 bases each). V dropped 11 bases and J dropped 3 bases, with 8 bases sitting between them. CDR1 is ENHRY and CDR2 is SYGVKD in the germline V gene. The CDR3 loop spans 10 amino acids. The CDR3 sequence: CAGGDYEQYF. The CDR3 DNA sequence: TGTGCCGGGGGAGACTACGAGCAGTACTTC.

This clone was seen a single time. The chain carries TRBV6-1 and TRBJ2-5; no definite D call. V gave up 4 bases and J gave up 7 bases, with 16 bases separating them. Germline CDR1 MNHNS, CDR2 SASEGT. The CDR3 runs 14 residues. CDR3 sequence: CASSGDPGSPTQYF. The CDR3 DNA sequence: TGTGCCAGCAGTGGAGATCCCGGATCCCCGACCCAGTACTTC.

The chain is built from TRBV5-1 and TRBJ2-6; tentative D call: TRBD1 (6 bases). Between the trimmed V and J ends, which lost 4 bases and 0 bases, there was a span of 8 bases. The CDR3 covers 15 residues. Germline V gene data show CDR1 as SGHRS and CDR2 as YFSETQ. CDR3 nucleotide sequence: TGCGCCAGCAGCCTGGACAGCTCTGGGGCCAACGTCCTGACTTTC. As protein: CASSLDSSGANVLTF.

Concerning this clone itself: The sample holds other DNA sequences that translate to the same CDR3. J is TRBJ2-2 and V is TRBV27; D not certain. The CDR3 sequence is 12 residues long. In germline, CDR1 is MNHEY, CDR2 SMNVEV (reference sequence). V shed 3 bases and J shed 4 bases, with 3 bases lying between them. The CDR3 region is CASSLGTGELFF. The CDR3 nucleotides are TGTGCCAGCAGTTTGGGCACCGGGGAGCTGTTTTTT.

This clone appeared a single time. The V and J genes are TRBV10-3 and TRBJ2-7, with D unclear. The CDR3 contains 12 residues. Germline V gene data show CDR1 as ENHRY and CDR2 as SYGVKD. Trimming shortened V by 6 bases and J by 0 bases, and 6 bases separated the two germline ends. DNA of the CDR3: TGTGCCATCAGGGGCCCCTCCTACGAGCAGTACTTC. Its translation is CAIRGPSYEQYF.

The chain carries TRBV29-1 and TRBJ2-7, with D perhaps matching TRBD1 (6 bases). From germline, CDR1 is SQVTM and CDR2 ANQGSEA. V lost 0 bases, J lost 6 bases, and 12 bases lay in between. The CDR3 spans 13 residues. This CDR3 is CSVEDGAGVEQYF. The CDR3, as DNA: TGCAGCGTTGAAGACGGGGCAGGGGTCGAGCAGTACTTC.

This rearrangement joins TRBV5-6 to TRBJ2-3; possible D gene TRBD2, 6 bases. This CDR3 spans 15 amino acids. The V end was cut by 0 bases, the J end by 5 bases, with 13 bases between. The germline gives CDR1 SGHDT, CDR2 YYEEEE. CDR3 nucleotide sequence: TGTGCCAGCAGCTTGGATGGCAGGGAGGTAGATACGCAGTATTTT. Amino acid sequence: CASSLDGREVDTQYF.

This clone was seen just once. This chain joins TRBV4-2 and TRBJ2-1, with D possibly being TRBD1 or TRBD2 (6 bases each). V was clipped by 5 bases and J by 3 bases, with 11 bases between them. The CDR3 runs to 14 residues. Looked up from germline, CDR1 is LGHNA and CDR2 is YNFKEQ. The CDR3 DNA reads TGTGCCAGCAGCTACGGGGGCCTCTACAATGAGCAGTTCTTC. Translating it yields CASSYGGLYNEQFF.

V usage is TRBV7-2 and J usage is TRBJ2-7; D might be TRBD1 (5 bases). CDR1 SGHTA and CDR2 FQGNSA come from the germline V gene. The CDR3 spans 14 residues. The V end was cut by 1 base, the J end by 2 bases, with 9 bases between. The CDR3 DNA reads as TGTGCCAGCAGCTTAGGCGGACATACCTACGAGCAGTACTTC. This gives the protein CASSLGGHTYEQYF.

The chain's CDR3 is CASSTQGDQPQHF. In DNA, the CDR3 is TGTGCCAGTAGTACCCAGGGGGATCAGCCCCAGCATTTT. V is TRBV19 and J is TRBJ1-5; TRBD1 aligns across 7 bases. Germline V gives CDR1 LNHDA, CDR2 SQIVND (reference sequence). V shed 4 bases, J shed 5 bases, and the junction held 2 bases outside the gene matches. This CDR3 is built from 13 residues.

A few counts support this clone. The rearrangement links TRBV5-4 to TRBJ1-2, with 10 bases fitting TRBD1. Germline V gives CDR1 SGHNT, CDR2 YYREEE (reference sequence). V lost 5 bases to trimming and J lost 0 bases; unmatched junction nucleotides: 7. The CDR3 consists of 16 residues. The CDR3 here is CASSPTGGASNYGYTF. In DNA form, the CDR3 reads TGTGCCAGCAGTCCGACAGGGGGCGCGTCTAACTATGGCTACACCTTC.

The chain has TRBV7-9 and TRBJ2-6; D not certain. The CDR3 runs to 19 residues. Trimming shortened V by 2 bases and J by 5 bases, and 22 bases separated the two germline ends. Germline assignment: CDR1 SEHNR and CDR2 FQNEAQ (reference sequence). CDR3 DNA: TGTGCCAGCAGCTTACGTTTTCCAGAAAAGTTTCTTAGGGCCAACGTCCTGACTTTC. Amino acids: CASSLRFPEKFLRANVLTF.

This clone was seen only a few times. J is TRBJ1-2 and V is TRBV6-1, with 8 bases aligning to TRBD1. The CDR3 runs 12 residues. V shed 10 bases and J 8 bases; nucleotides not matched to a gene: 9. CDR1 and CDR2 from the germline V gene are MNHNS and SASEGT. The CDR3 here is CATRQGTLGYTF. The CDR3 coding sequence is TGTGCCACCCGACAGGGGACATTGGGCTACACCTTC.

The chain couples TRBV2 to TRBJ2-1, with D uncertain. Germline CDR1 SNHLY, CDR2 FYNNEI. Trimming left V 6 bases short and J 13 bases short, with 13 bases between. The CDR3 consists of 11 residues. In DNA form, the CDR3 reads TGTGCCAGCAGCCCTTACGGATCCCAGTTCTTC. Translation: CASSPYGSQFF.